The T cell receptor (beta chain) under discussion was sequenced for a study of type 1 regulatory T cells (dated by TCRdb to the early 2020s). Regarding the study in general: An in vitro protocol by which a Tr1-enriched, alloantigen-specific CD4 T cell product named T-allo10 was generated was characterized in the study. Patients with hematological malignancies who were receiving allogeneic hematopoietic stem cell transplantation were the group in which T-allo10 was being clinically evaluated.

With regard to this clonotype: No cognate antigen has been identified for it. No base quality information exists; no much larger clone differs at one position.

T-allo10 cells derived from donors were reported to be host alloantigen-specific and anergic, and to suppress in an alloantigen-specific manner. TCRdb lists the instrument as Illumina MiSeq. The public reads were reanalyzed by TCRdb: fastp trimming at Q25, MiXCR alignment, in-frame beta chains only. Each record represents a unique CDR3 protein, reported with the most common genes and DNA among its rows. Recorded for this sample are 20,000 to 30,000 distinct CDR3 sequences; over 55% of them occurred a single time. The ten top clones hold less than 15% of the sample. Including the terminal cysteine and phenylalanine, the CDR3 comprises 14 residues. Just the 42-base CDR3 DNA is kept, in frame starting at base 1. V lost 5 bases and J lost 6 bases; the stretch between them is 14 bases long. The germline V gene sets CDR1 to MNHEY and CDR2 to SVGEGT.

Sequencing was done on a sample of cultured T cells, either the whole culture or a sorted T cell fraction (not recorded which). According to the study, the label for this sample's cell subset or site signals: Tr1-enriched cell product generated in vitro against host alloantigens. The chain is encoded by TRBV6-2 or TRBV6-3 joined to TRBJ2-4, with TRBD2 tentatively as D gene (6 bases match). The receptor was isolated from a human donor in good health. The CDR3 region reads CASSAGLAPNIQYF. The sequenced DNA is TGTGCCAGCAGTGCGGGACTCGCGCCAAACATTCAGTACTTC.